These T cell receptor beta chains were read from a single sample in a study of CD8+CD57+ T cells in acquired aplastic anemia. One entry per CDR3 protein, called by TCRdb with MiXCR from the reads. The data show tens of thousands of distinct CDR3 sequences, less than 65% seen once. Sequencing input: sorted CD4+, CD8+, or CD8+CD57+ T cells (not recorded which) from PBMCs. Receptors originate from a human donor in good health, serving as a control. CDR3s include the opening cysteine and the closing phenylalanine or tryptophan. Each record gives: CDR3 DNA, CDR3 protein, J gene, D gene, clone size, V gene. D genes are given only for firm matches. Clone size is given for some rows only: seen once, a few or many times, or a class if the clone is expanded.

DNA: TGTGCCAGCAGCCAAACCCGGGACCGATTCACAGATACGCAGTATTTT
CDR3: CASSQTRDRFTDTQYF
J: TRBJ2-3
D: NA
size: NA
V: TRBV14

DNA: TGTGCCAGCAGGGGACAGGGGGCGCCTTGGGGCTACACCTTC
CDR3: CASRGQGAPWGYTF
J: TRBJ1-2
D: TRBD1
size: NA
V: TRBV2

DNA: TGTGCCAGCGGTGAGTATGGACAGGGGGCGATCTGTGGCTACACCTTC
CDR3: CASGEYGQGAICGYTF
J: TRBJ1-2
D: TRBD1
size: NA
V: TRBV2

DNA: TGTGCCAGTAGTATCCAGGGAGGTCAAGAGACCCAGTACTTC
CDR3: CASSIQGGQETQYF
J: TRBJ2-5
D: NA
size: many
V: TRBV19

DNA: TGTGCCAGCAGTTTATCACGGGCGGGGGCAGGGGGGGACATTCAGTACTTC
CDR3: CASSLSRAGAGGDIQYF
J: TRBJ2-4
D: NA
size: few
V: TRBV27

DNA: TGTGCCAGCATGCTGGGGGGGAACACTGAAGCTTTCTTT
CDR3: CASMLGGNTEAFF
J: TRBJ1-1
D: NA
size: few
V: TRBV2

DNA: TGTGCCAGCAGCGTAGTTTGGGGAGGGGACTACAATGAGCAGTTCTTC
CDR3: CASSVVWGGDYNEQFF
J: TRBJ2-1
D: TRBD2
size: many
V: TRBV9

DNA: TGTGCCAGCAGCCAAGGGGACAGGGTGGGCTACGAGCAGTACTTC
CDR3: CASSQGDRVGYEQYF
J: TRBJ2-7
D: TRBD1
size: many
V: TRBV4-2

DNA: TGTGCCAGCAGCTTGGCCGCTAGGGAGCAGTTCTTC
CDR3: CASSLAAREQFF
J: TRBJ2-1
D: NA
size: many
V: TRBV5-6

DNA: TGTGCCAGCAGTAGGGCTGCCAGTGAGCGGGGACCCCAGCATTTT
CDR3: CASSRAASERGPQHF
J: TRBJ1-5
D: NA
size: many
V: TRBV27

DNA: TGTGCCATCAGTGAGTCTTGGGAGGAGACCCAGTACTTC
CDR3: CAISESWEETQYF
J: TRBJ2-5
D: NA
size: NA
V: TRBV10-3

DNA: TGTGCCAGCAGTCCCGGGACGCACGGCTACACCTTC
CDR3: CASSPGTHGYTF
J: TRBJ1-2
D: NA
size: medium-sized
V: TRBV2

DNA: TGTGCCAGCAGCCAAGAAGACCTCCCCTCCTACGAGCAGTACTTC
CDR3: CASSQEDLPSYEQYF
J: TRBJ2-7
D: NA
size: many
V: TRBV14

DNA: TGTGCCACCAGCGGAATTCAAAGGACGGGACGTGCTGAAGCTTTCTTT
CDR3: CATSGIQRTGRAEAFF
J: TRBJ1-1
D: NA
size: NA
V: TRBV15

DNA: TGTGCCAGTAGCACCAACGGACAGGGGATCTACGAGCAGTACTTC
CDR3: CASSTNGQGIYEQYF
J: TRBJ2-7
D: TRBD1
size: NA
V: TRBV19

DNA: TGTGCCAGCAGCTTGGGAGACATAAGAAAAATGAACACTGAAGCTTTCTTT
CDR3: CASSLGDIRKMNTEAFF
J: TRBJ1-1
D: NA
size: NA
V: TRBV5-4

DNA: TGTGCCAGCAGCCAAACAGGGCTCTATGGCTACACCTTC
CDR3: CASSQTGLYGYTF
J: TRBJ1-2
D: NA
size: NA
V: TRBV14

DNA: TGTGCCATCAGCGAGCGGGGCACCGGGGAGCTGTTTTTT
CDR3: CAISERGTGELFF
J: TRBJ2-2
D: TRBD2
size: NA
V: TRBV10-3

DNA: TGCAGCACGCTTTCTAGCGCCTTGAACACCGGGGAGCTGTTTTTT
CDR3: CSTLSSALNTGELFF
J: TRBJ2-2
D: NA
size: NA
V: TRBV29-1

DNA: TGTGCCAGCAGTTTGTGGCAGGGCTATAATTCACCCCTCCACTTT
CDR3: CASSLWQGYNSPLHF
J: TRBJ1-6
D: NA
size: many
V: TRBV12-3/TRBV12-4

DNA: TGTGCCACCAGTGATTCGACAGGGGAAGGCTACGAGCAGTACTTC
CDR3: CATSDSTGEGYEQYF
J: TRBJ2-7
D: TRBD1
size: NA
V: TRBV24-1

DNA: TGTGCCACCAGTGACACCGGGACAGGGTGGTTGGAGCAGTACTTC
CDR3: CATSDTGTGWLEQYF
J: TRBJ2-7
D: TRBD1
size: NA
V: TRBV24-1

DNA: TGTGCCAGCAGCATAGATGATGGCAGGAACAATCAGCCCCAGCATTTT
CDR3: CASSIDDGRNNQPQHF
J: TRBJ1-5
D: NA
size: many
V: TRBV9

DNA: TGTGCCAGCAGGACCCGGACTAGCGGAGACAATGAGCAGTTCTTC
CDR3: CASRTRTSGDNEQFF
J: TRBJ2-1
D: TRBD2
size: NA
V: TRBV2

DNA: TGTGCCAGCAGCTTAGGTTTGAGCTCCTACAATGAGCAGTTCTTC
CDR3: CASSLGLSSYNEQFF
J: TRBJ2-1
D: NA
size: NA
V: TRBV11-1

DNA: TGTGCCAGCATTCTTAGGACAGGTTCGGCTTACAATGAGCAGTTCTTC
CDR3: CASILRTGSAYNEQFF
J: TRBJ2-1
D: TRBD1
size: once
V: TRBV2

DNA: TGTGCCAGCAGCCGACAGGGGGGAAGAGATACGCAGTATTTT
CDR3: CASSRQGGRDTQYF
J: TRBJ2-3
D: TRBD1
size: NA
V: TRBV2

DNA: TGTGCCAGTAGTAGGAGCGAAAACTCCTACAATGAGCAGTTCTTC
CDR3: CASSRSENSYNEQFF
J: TRBJ2-1
D: NA
size: many
V: TRBV19

DNA: TGTGCCAGCAGTGAAAGGGGGTCGTACGAGCAGTACTTC
CDR3: CASSERGSYEQYF
J: TRBJ2-7
D: NA
size: NA
V: TRBV2

DNA: TGCGCCAGCAGTTCACCAATGACGGAAACTAGCGGGAGTCGTGAGACCCAGTACTTC
CDR3: CASSSPMTETSGSRETQYF
J: TRBJ2-5
D: TRBD2
size: many
V: TRBV4-1

DNA: TGTGCCAGCGCAGGAACTGAAGCTTTCTTT
CDR3: CASAGTEAFF
J: TRBJ1-1
D: NA
size: few
V: TRBV27

DNA: TGTGCCAGTAGTTCCTCTAGCGCAGATACGCAGTATTTT
CDR3: CASSSSSADTQYF
J: TRBJ2-3
D: NA
size: NA
V: TRBV19

DNA: TGCGCCAGCAGCCAAGATCGGGGGCGGGAGCAGTACTTC
CDR3: CASSQDRGREQYF
J: TRBJ2-7
D: NA
size: once
V: TRBV4-3

DNA: TGTGCCTGGAGTTCACGCGTGGGGGATCAGCCCCAGCATTTT
CDR3: CAWSSRVGDQPQHF
J: TRBJ1-5
D: NA
size: NA
V: TRBV19

DNA: TGTGCCAGCAGGCCCCCGGGACAGGGATTCACCGGGGAGCTGTTTTTT
CDR3: CASRPPGQGFTGELFF
J: TRBJ2-2
D: TRBD1
size: many
V: TRBV2

DNA: TGTGCCAGCAGCTTGGGGGTGGGCCCCGTTGGCTACACCTTC
CDR3: CASSLGVGPVGYTF
J: TRBJ1-2
D: NA
size: NA
V: TRBV5-5

DNA: TGCGCCAGCAGCCATGTGGGGAGGGATCCTGGCTACACCTTC
CDR3: CASSHVGRDPGYTF
J: TRBJ1-2
D: NA
size: NA
V: TRBV4-1

DNA: TGTGCCATCAGTGAGGTGGGGACACAAACCTACGAGCAGTACTTC
CDR3: CAISEVGTQTYEQYF
J: TRBJ2-7
D: NA
size: few
V: TRBV10-3

DNA: TGTGCCAGCAGCGTAGCCAGCGCGACTAGGGAGACCCAGTACTTC
CDR3: CASSVASATRETQYF
J: TRBJ2-5
D: NA
size: NA
V: TRBV9

DNA: TGCGCCAGCAGGGACCTAGCGGGGAGGTACAGTGAGCAGTTCTTC
CDR3: CASRDLAGRYSEQFF
J: TRBJ2-1
D: TRBD2
size: few
V: TRBV6-4

DNA: TGTGCCTGGAGTGTACCCAGGGTAAATACTGGAAACACCATATATTTT
CDR3: CAWSVPRVNTGNTIYF
J: TRBJ1-3
D: NA
size: few
V: TRBV30

DNA: TGCAGTGCTAGAGGGACTAGCGGGAGCTCCTACAATGAGCAGTTCTTC
CDR3: CSARGTSGSSYNEQFF
J: TRBJ2-1
D: TRBD2
size: NA
V: TRBV20-1

DNA: TGTGCCAGCAGACCGGGACAAAACACCGGGGAGCTGTTTTTT
CDR3: CASRPGQNTGELFF
J: TRBJ2-2
D: NA
size: many
V: TRBV6-5

DNA: TGTGCCAGTAGTCCACGAGGGGACAGGCCATACTTC
CDR3: CASSPRGDRPYF
J: TRBJ2-7
D: TRBD1
size: medium-sized
V: TRBV19

DNA: TGTGCCAGCAGCTTAAGAGGACAGGGACCCTACGAGCAGTACTTC
CDR3: CASSLRGQGPYEQYF
J: TRBJ2-7
D: TRBD1
size: NA
V: TRBV7-3

DNA: TGCAGCGTTGACAACAGGGATGGGGCCAACGTCCTGACTTTC
CDR3: CSVDNRDGANVLTF
J: TRBJ2-6
D: NA
size: NA
V: TRBV29-1

DNA: TGCGCCAGCAGCAGACAGGGTAGCGGCGGGGAGCTGTTTTTT
CDR3: CASSRQGSGGELFF
J: TRBJ2-2
D: NA
size: many
V: TRBV5-1

DNA: TGCAGTGCCTACTCTCCGGGACGCGGGCGCTCTGGGGCCAACGTCCTGACTTTC
CDR3: CSAYSPGRGRSGANVLTF
J: TRBJ2-6
D: NA
size: NA
V: TRBV20-1

DNA: TGTGCCAGCAGCTCCGGACTAGCGGGATATGCAGATACGCAGTATTTT
CDR3: CASSSGLAGYADTQYF
J: TRBJ2-3
D: TRBD2
size: few
V: TRBV11-2

DNA: TGTGCCATCGGGACGGGAGGCGAGCAGTACTTC
CDR3: CAIGTGGEQYF
J: TRBJ2-7
D: TRBD2
size: NA
V: TRBV10-3

DNA: TGTGCCAGCAGCTTTGACAGGGCAAATCAGCCCCAGCATTTT
CDR3: CASSFDRANQPQHF
J: TRBJ1-5
D: TRBD1
size: NA
V: TRBV2